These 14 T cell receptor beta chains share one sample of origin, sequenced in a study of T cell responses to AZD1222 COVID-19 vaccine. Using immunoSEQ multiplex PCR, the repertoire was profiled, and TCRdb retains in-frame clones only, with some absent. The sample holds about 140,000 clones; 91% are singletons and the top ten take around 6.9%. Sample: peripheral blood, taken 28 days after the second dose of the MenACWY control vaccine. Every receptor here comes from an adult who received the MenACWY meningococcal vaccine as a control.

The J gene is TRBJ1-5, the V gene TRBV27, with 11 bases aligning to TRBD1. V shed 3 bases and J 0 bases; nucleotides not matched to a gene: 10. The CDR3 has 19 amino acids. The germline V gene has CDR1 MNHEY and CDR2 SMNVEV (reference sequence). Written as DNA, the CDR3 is TGTGCCAGCAGTTTTCTCGGGACAGGGGGATCCTATAGCAATCAGCCCCAGCATTTT. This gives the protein CASSFLGTGGSYSNQPQHF.

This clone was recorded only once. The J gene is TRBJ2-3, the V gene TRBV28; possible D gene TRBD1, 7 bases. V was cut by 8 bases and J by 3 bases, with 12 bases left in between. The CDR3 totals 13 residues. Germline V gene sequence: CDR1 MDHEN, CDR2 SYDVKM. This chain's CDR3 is CASGGGRTDTQYF. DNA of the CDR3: TGTGCCAGCGGAGGGGGCAGGACAGATACGCAGTATTTT.

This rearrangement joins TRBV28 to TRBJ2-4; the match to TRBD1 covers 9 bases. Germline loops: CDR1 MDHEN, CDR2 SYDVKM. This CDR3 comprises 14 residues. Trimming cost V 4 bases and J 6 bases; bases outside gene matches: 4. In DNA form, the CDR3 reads TGTGCCAGCAGTTATCCGGGACAGGGAAACATTCAGTACTTC. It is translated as CASSYPGQGNIQYF.

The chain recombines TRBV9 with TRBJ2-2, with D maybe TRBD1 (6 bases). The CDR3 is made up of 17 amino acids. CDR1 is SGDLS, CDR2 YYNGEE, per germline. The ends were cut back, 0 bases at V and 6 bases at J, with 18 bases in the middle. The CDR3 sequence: CASSVGFRGQPAGELFF. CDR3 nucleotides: TGTGCCAGCAGCGTAGGGTTTAGGGGACAACCCGCCGGGGAGCTGTTTTTT.

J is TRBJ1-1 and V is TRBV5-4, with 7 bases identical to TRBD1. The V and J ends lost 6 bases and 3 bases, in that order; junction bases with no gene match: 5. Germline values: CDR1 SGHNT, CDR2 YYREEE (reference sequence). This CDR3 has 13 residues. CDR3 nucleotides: TGTGCCAGCACGACAGGGTCGCACACTGAAGCTTTCTTT. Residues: CASTTGSHTEAFF.

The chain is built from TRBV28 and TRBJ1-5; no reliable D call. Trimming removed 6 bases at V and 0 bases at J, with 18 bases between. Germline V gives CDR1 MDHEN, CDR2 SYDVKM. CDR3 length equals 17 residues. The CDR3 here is CASRTLATDYSNQPQHF. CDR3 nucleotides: TGTGCCAGCAGGACACTGGCGACGGATTATAGCAATCAGCCCCAGCATTTT.

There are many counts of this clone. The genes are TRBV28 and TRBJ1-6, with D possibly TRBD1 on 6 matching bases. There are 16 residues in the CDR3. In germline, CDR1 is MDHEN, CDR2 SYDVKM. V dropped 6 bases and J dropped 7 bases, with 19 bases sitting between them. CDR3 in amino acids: CASSPLGQSRNSPLHF. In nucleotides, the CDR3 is TGTGCCAGCAGCCCACTCGGACAGTCCCGGAATTCACCCCTCCACTTT.

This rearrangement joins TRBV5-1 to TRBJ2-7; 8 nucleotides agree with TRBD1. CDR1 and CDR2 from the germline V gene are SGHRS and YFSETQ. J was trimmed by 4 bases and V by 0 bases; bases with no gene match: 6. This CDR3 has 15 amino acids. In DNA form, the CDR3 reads TGCGCCAGCAGCTTGGCCGACAGGGGTGGGTACGAGCAGTACTTC. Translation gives CASSLADRGGYEQYF.

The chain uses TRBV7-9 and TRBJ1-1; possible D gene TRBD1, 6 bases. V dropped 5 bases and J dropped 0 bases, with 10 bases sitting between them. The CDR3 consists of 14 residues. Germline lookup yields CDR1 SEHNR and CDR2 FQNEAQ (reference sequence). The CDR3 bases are TGTGCCAGCAGCCCTGGACAGCTGAACACTGAAGCTTTCTTT. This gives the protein CASSPGQLNTEAFF.

The CDR3 loop is CASSTRTGGGETQYF. DNA of the CDR3: TGTGCCAGCAGCACGCGGACAGGGGGTGGGGAGACCCAGTACTTC. V usage is TRBV5-6 and J usage is TRBJ2-5; 10 bases are a match to TRBD1. The CDR3 has 15 residues. CDR1 and CDR2 (germline): SGHDT, YYEEEE. The ends lost 4 bases at V and 5 bases at J; junction bases unmatched: 8.

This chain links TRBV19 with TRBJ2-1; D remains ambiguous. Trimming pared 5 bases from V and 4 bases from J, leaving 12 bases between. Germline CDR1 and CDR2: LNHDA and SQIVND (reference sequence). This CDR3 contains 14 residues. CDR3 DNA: TGTGCCAGTAGTCCGGGTTCGGGTTACAATGAGCAGTTCTTC. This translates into CASSPGSGYNEQFF.

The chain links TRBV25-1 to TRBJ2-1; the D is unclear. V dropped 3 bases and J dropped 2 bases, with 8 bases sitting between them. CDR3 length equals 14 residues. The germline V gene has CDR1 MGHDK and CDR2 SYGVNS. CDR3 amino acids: CASSDPRTYNEQFF. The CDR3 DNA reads TGTGCCAGCAGTGATCCTAGAACCTACAATGAGCAGTTCTTC.

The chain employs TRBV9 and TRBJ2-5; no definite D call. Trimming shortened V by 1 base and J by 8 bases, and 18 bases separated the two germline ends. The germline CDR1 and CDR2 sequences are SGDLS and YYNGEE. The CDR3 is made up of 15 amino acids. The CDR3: CASSVSWGTLGTQYF. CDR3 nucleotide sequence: TGTGCCAGCAGCGTATCTTGGGGAACCCTCGGTACCCAGTACTTC.

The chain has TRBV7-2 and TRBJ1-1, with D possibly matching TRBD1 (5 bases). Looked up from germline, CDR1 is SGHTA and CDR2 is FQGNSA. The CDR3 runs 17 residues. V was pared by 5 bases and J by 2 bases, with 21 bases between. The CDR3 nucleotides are TGTGCCAGCAGCGGCCGAACGCCGGGACGGACAAACACTGAAGCTTTCTTT. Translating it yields CASSGRTPGRTNTEAFF.